The sequence of this T cell receptor beta chain was determined in a study of cytomegalovirus exposure and HLA in healthy donors. Points on this clone: The antigen is unknown.

The PCR made use of 60 Vbeta and 13 Jbeta primers. Only in-frame clones appear in the TCRdb table, and some are missing; sequencing was by immunoSEQ multiplex PCR. Seen here are 150,000 to 200,000 clones, roughly three quarters observed once, and the top ten hold around 15%. Study-level findings and limits: Researchers reported from a later analysis that most CMV-associated TCR beta chains appeared HLA-restricted.

The sample taken for sequencing was PBMCs. This sequence was found in a woman between 40 and 55 years old in good health and CMV-seronegative.

The CDR3 DNA reads TGTGCCAGCAGTTTCGGCGGGAGCTTGGATACGCAGTATTTT. It specifies CASSFGGSLDTQYF. The chain joins TRBV28 to TRBJ2-3; 7 bases align to TRBD2. CDR3 length: 14 amino acids. From germline, CDR1 is MDHEN and CDR2 SYDVKM. Germline trimming cut 3 bases from V and 6 bases from J; bases unmatched to any gene: 6.